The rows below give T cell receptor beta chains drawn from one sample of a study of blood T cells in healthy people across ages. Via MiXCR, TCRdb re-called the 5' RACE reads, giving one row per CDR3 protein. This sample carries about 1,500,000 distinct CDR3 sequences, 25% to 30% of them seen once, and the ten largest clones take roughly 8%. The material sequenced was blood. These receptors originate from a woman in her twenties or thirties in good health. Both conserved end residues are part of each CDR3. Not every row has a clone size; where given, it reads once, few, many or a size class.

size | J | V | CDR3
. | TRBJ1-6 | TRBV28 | CASVGPSTFWDSPLHF
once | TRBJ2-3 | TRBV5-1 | CAGSPAESTADTQYF
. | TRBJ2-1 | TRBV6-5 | CASRRTSGKRNEQFF
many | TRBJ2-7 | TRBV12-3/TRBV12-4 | CASSALLGSGEQYF
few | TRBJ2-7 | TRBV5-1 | CASSTERSDEQYF
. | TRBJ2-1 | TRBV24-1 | CATSDHGRTYNEQFF
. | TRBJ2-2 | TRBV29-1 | CSVEDVHTGELFF
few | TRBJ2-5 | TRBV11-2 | CASSSFPTSQLAGAGETQYF
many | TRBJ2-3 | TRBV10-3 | CAISEGGEGDTDTQYF
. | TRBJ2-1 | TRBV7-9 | CASSSGEAGGPSDEQFF
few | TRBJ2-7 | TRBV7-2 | CASSFKQGSNSYEQYF
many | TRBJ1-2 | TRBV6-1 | CASSAGGRGYTF
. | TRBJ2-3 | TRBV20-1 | CSASTFSTDTQYF
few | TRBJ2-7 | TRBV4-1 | CASSQARVGDEQYF
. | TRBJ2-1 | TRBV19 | CASSIGGDPSSYNEQFF
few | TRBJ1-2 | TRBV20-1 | CSARVDTPRDGYTF
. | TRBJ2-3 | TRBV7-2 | CASTKAASPDTQYF